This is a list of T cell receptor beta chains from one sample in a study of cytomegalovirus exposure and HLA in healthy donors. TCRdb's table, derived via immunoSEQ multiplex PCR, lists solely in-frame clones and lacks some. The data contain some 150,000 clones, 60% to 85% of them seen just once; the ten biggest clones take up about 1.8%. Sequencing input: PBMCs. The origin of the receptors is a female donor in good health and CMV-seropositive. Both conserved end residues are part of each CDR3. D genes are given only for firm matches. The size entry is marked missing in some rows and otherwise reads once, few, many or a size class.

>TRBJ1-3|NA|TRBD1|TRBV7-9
TGTGCCAGCAGCTTAGAATCGTGGACAGGCTCTGGAAACACCATATATTTT
CASSLESWTGSGNTIYF
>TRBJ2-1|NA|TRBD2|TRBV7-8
TGTGCCAGCAGCTTAGTTAGCCGGGGGGTCTACAATGAGCAGTTCTTC
CASSLVSRGVYNEQFF
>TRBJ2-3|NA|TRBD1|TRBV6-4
TGTGCCAGCAGTGCAGGGACAGCTGGGTTCACAGATACGCAGTATTTT
CASSAGTAGFTDTQYF
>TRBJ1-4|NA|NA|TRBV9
TGTGCCAGCAGCGTAGCAGGTGGCCTTGAAAAACTGTTTTTT
CASSVAGGLEKLFF
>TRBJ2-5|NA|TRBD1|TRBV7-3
TGTGCCAGCAGCTTAACAGGGGGCCTCACTCAAGAGACCCAGTACTTC
CASSLTGGLTQETQYF
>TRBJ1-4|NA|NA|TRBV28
TGTGCCAGCAGTCCTCCTCAGGGGAGGGACGAAAAACTGTTTTTT
CASSPPQGRDEKLFF
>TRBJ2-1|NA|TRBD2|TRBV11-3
TGTGCCAGCAGCTCCTCCCCGGCTAGCGGGATCTACAATGAGCAGTTCTTC
CASSSSPASGIYNEQFF
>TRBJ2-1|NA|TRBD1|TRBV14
TGTGCCAGCAGCTACCGGGACAGGACTTACAATGAGCAGTTCTTC
CASSYRDRTYNEQFF
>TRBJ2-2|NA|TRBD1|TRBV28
TGTGCCAGCAGTCCTACCGGGACAGAATACACCGGGGAGCTGTTTTTT
CASSPTGTEYTGELFF
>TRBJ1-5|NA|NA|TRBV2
TGTGCCAGCAGTGAAGAGGGGAATCAGCCCCAGCATTTT
CASSEEGNQPQHF
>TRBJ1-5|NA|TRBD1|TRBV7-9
TGTGCCAGCAGAAAAACAGGGGGCAATCAGCCCCAGCATTTT
CASRKTGGNQPQHF
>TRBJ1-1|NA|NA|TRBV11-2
TGTGCCAGCAGCTTACGGGCGGGGGCAGACACTGAAGCTTTCTTT
CASSLRAGADTEAFF
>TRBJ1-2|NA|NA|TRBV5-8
TGTGCCAGCAGCTTGGGTGACACAATTATTGCTCGAGGCTACACCTTC
CASSLGDTIIARGYTF
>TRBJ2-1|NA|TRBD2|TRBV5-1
TGCGCCAGCAGCTTGGACAGCGGGGGGGGGTACAATGAGCAGTTCTTC
CASSLDSGGGYNEQFF
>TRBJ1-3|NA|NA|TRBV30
TGTGCCTGGGGACACACACTTGGGTCTGGAAACACCATATATTTT
CAWGHTLGSGNTIYF
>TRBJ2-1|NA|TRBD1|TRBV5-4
TGTGCCAGCAGCTTGGAGACAGGGGCCTACAATGAGCAGTTCTTC
CASSLETGAYNEQFF
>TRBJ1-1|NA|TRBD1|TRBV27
TGTGCCAGCAGTTTATGGGGCAGGGGGCGCGGGTTGAACACTGAAGCTTTCTTT
CASSLWGRGRGLNTEAFF
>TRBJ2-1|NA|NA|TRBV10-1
TGCGCCAGCAGTGTGCAGCCGAACACGGGTGAGCAGTTCTTC
CASSVQPNTGEQFF
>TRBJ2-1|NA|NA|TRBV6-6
TGTGCCAGCAGTTCGGACTATAAGGGGACCAATGAGCAGTTCTTC
CASSSDYKGTNEQFF
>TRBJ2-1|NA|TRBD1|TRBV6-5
TGTGCCAGCAGAAGGGACAGCCGTAATGAGCAGTTCTTC
CASRRDSRNEQFF
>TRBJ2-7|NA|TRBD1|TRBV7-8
TGTGCCAGCAGCTTATTAGAAACCGGGACAGCCTACGAGCAGTACTTC
CASSLLETGTAYEQYF
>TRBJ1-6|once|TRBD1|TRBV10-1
TGCGCCAGCAGTGAGTCCAGGGGGGTACCCCTCCACTTT
CASSESRGVPLHF
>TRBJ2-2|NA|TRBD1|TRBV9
TGTGCCAGCTCCGGGACAGGGAACACCGGGGAGCTGTTTTTT
CASSGTGNTGELFF
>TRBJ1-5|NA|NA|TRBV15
TGTGCCACCAGCAGCCTAATGAACCCGTGGCAGCCCCAGCATTTT
CATSSLMNPWQPQHF
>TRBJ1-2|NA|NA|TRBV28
TGTGCCAGCAGTTTAAGACAGGATAAGGGCTACACCTTC
CASSLRQDKGYTF
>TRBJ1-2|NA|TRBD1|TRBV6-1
TGTGCCAGCAGTAACACCCGGACAGGGACGGGTGGCTACACCTTC
CASSNTRTGTGGYTF
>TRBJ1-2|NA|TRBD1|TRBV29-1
TGCAGCGCTGCGACAGGGGCGTCCAACTATGGCTACACCTTC
CSAATGASNYGYTF
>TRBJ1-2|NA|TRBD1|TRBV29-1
TGCAGCGTACTTACAGGGGAAGAGGATGGCTACACCTTT
CSVLTGEEDGYTF
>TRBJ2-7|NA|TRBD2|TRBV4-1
TGCGCCAGCAGCCAGTTGACTAGCTGGCCCTACGAGCAGTACTTC
CASSQLTSWPYEQYF
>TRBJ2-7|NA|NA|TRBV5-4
TGTGCCAGCAGCTTGGGGACTACCACCTCCTACGAGCAGTACTTC
CASSLGTTTSYEQYF
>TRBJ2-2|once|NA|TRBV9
TGTGCCAGCAGCGTAGACGGCGCGCTCCACAGGGCCGGCACCGGGGAGCTGTTTTTT
CASSVDGALHRAGTGELFF
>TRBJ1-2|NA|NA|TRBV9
TGTGCCAGCAGCGTAGATTCATCAGCTAACTATGGCTACACCTTC
CASSVDSSANYGYTF
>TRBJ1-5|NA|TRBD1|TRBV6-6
TGTGCCAGCAGTTATACAGGGGCCCCCAATCAGCCCCAGCATTTT
CASSYTGAPNQPQHF
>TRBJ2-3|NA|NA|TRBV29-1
TGCAGCTACCGGGACTCAGGGATAGATACGCAGTATTTT
CSYRDSGIDTQYF
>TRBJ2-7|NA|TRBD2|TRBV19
TGTGCCAGTAGCGCAGCGGGGACCAGCTCCTACGAGCAGTACTTC
CASSAAGTSSYEQYF
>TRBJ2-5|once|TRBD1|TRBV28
TGTGCCAGCAGTTTAACAGGGGGCGTCTGGGAGACCCAGTACTTC
CASSLTGGVWETQYF
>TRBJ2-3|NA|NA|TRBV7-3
TGTGCCAGCAGCTTAAGCGACATCCGGAGCACAGATACGCAGTATTTT
CASSLSDIRSTDTQYF
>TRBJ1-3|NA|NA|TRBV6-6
TGTGCCAGCAGTGACAGGACAGTTGGGGGAAACACCATATATTTT
CASSDRTVGGNTIYF
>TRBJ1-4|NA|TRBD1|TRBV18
TGTGCCAGCTCACCGGACAGGCATAATGAAAAACTGTTTTTT
CASSPDRHNEKLFF
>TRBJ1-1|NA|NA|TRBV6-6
TGTGCCAGCAGTTACCCGCGGGGTACAGAGAACACTGAAGCTTTCTTT
CASSYPRGTENTEAFF
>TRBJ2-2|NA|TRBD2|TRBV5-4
TGTGCCAGCAGCCGGGGACTAGCGGGGGGCACCGGGGAGCTGTTTTTT
CASSRGLAGGTGELFF
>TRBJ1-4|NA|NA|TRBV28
TGTGCCAGCAGACCAGGGTCAACTAATGAAAAACTGTTTTTT
CASRPGSTNEKLFF
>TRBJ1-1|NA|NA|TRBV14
TGTGCCAGCAGCCCTTTGAGGACAGTGTCTCACTACCGGAACACTGAAGCTTTCTTT
CASSPLRTVSHYRNTEAFF
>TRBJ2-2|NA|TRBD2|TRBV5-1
TGCGCCAGCAGCCGGGAGGGCCCGAACACCGGGGAGCTGTTTTTT
CASSREGPNTGELFF
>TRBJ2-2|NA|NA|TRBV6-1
TGTGCCAGCAGTGAAGTCTTGAACACCGGGGAGCTGTTTTTT
CASSEVLNTGELFF
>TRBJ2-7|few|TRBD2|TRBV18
TGTGCCAGCTCACCCGGGACTATAACCTACGAGCAGTACTTC
CASSPGTITYEQYF
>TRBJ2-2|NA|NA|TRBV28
TGTGCCAGCAGTCGCCGGGACTTTTCGCGGGGCGGGGAGCTGTTTTTT
CASSRRDFSRGGELFF
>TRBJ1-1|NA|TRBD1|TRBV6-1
TGTGCCAGCATCCCAGGGGGCCGGACTGAAGCTTTCTTT
CASIPGGRTEAFF
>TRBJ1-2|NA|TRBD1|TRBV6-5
TGTGCCAGCAGTTACGCAGGGGGCGACTATGGCTACACCTTC
CASSYAGGDYGYTF
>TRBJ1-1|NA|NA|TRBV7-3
TGTGCCAGCAGCCCCGGACGGGGCACTGAAGCTTTCTTT
CASSPGRGTEAFF
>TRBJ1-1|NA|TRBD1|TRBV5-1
TGCGCCAGCAGCTTGGCCGGATCTCAGGGGGCCAGGACTGAAGCTTTCTTT
CASSLAGSQGARTEAFF